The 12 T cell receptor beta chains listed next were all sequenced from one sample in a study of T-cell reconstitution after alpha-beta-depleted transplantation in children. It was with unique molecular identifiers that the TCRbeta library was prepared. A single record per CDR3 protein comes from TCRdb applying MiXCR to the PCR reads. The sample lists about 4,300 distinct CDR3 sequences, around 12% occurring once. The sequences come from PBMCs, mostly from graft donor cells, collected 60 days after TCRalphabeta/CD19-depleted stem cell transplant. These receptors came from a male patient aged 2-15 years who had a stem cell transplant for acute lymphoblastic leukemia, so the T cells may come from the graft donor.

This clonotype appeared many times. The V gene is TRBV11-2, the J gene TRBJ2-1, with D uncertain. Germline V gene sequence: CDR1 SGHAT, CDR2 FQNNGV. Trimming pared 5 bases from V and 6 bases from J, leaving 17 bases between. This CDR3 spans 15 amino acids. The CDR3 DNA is TGTGCCAGCAGCCCCTTAGGCCCGATAGCCAATGAGCAGTTCTTC. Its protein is CASSPLGPIANEQFF.

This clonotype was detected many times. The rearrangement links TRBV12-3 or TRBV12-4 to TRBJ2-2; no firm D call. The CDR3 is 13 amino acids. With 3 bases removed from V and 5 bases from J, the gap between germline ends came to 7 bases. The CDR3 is CASSLHGTGELFF. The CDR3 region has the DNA TGTGCCAGCAGTTTGCACGGAACCGGGGAGCTGTTTTTT.

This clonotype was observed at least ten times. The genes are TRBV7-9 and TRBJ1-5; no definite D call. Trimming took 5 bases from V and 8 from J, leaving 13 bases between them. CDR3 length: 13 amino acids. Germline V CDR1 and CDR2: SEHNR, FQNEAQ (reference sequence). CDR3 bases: TGTGCCAGCAGCCCGACCGGGTTTGAGCCCCAGCATTTT. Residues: CASSPTGFEPQHF.

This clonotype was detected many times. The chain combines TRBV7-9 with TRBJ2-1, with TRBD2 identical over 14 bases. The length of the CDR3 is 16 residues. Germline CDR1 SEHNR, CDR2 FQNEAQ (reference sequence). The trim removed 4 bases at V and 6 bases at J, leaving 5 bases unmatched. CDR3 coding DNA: TGTGCCAGCAGCTCGAGGGGGACTAGCGGGAGCAATGAGCAGTTCTTC. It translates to CASSSRGTSGSNEQFF.

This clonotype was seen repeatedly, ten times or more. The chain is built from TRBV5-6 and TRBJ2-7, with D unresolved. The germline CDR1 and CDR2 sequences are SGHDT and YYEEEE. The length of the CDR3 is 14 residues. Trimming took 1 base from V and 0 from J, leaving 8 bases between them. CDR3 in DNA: TGTGCCAGCAGCTTGCCAGCTTCCTCCTACGAGCAGTACTTC. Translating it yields CASSLPASSYEQYF.

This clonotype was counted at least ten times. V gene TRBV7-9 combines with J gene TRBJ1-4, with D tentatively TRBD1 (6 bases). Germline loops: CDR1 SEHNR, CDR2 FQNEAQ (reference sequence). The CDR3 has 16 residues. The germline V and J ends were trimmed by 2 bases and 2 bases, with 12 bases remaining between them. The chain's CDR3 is CASSLQQGVTNEKLFF. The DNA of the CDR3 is TGTGCCAGCAGCTTACAACAGGGTGTTACTAATGAAAAACTGTTTTTT.

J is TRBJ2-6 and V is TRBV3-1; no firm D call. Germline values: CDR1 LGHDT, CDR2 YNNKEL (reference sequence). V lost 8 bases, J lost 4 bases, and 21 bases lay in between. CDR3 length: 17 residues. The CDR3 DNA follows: TGTGCCAGCTGCACGACGGGCCCCGGTTTCGGGGCCAACGTCCTGACTTTC. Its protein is CASCTTGPGFGANVLTF.

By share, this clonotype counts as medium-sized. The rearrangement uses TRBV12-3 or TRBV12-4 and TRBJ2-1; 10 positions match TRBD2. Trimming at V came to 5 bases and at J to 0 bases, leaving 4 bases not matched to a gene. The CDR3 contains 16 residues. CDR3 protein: CASSLSGGYSYNEQFF. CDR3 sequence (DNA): TGTGCCAGCAGTCTTAGCGGGGGGTACTCCTACAATGAGCAGTTCTTC.

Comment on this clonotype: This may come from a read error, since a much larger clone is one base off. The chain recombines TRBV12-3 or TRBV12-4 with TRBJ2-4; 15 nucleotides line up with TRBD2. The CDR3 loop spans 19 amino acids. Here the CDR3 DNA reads TGTACCAGCAGTTTATTCGGGACTAGCGGGGGGTCCGCCAAAAACATTCAGTACTTC. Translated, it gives CTSSLFGTSGGSAKNIQYF.

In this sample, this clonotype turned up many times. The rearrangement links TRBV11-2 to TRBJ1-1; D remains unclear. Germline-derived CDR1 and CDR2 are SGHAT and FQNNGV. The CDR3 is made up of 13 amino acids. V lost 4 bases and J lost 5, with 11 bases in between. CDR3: CASSSDQVTEAFF. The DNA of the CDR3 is TGTGCCAGCAGCTCGGACCAGGTGACTGAAGCTTTCTTT.

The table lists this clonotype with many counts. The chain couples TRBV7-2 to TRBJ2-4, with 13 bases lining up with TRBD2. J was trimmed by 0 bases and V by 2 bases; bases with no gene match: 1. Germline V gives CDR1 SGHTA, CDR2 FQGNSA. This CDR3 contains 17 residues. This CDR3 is CASSLWTSGGAKNIQYF. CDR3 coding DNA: TGTGCCAGCAGCTTATGGACTAGCGGGGGAGCCAAAAACATTCAGTACTTC.

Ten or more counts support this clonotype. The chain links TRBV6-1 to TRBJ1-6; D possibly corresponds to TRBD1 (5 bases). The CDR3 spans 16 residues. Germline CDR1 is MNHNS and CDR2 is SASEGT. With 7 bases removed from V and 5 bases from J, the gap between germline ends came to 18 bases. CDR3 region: CASIAWGKSNNSPLHF. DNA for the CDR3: TGTGCCAGCATTGCCTGGGGGAAATCGAATAATTCACCCCTCCACTTT.